The clone carrying this T cell receptor beta chain was detected only once. An amount of RNA that ranged from roughly 0.5 to 1 ug was reverse transcribed with random hexamers. TCRdb reanalysed the immunoSEQ multiplex PCR reads using MiXCR and keeps one entry per CDR3 protein. The table records a few hundred thousand distinct CDR3 sequences, roughly 92% of them present only once. These data originate in a study of CD8 T cells in Susac syndrome. Germline V lookup: CDR1 GTSNPN, CDR2 SVGIG (reference sequence). The V end was cut by 1 base, the J end by 0 bases, with 19 bases between. The CDR3 has 18 residues. FACS enriched CD8+ TEMRA cells, while bulk CD8+ and CD4+ were negatively isolated.

The source is a human donor with multiple sclerosis. The chain recombines TRBV30 with TRBJ2-1; D perhaps matches TRBD1 (6 bases). The sequenced material came from CD8+ T cells from PBMCs. The CDR3, as DNA: TGTGCCTGGAGTGGCTCCCTACTAACAGGGAACTCCTACAATGAGCAGTTCTTC. This codes for CAWSGSLLTGNSYNEQFF. Filled out from reference TRBV30 and TRBJ2-1, the complete variable domain reads SQTIHQWPATLVQPVGSPLSLECTVEGTSNPNLYWYRQAAGRGLQLLFYSVGIGQISSEVPQNLSASRPQDRQFILSSKKLLLSDSGFYLCAWSGSLLTGNSYNEQFFGPGTRLTVL.